Sequencing of this TCR beta chain was carried out in a study of blood T cell repertoires in COVID-19. Study-level information: Material from acute and convalescent COVID-19 was sourced from the United States, Italy and Spain. The cDNA or gDNA used as material had been derived from T cells, B-cell-depleted T cells, or PBMCs.

In the authors' methods: Amplifying reference gene primers gave estimates of nucleated cell counts. Libraries were prepared by immunoSEQ multiplex PCR; TCRdb keeps only in-frame clonotypes and omits some of them. That table is the source of V, J and clone size, and D and trimming were worked out from the DNA. The table has 150,000 to 200,000 clones, about four fifths seen once. CDR3 length: 16 residues. The ends were cut back, 5 bases at V and 2 bases at J, with 13 bases in the middle. CDR1 and CDR2 (germline): SGHAT, FQNNGV. This TCR was sampled from a man between 70 and 80 years old who had recovered from COVID-19. The sample taken for sequencing was peripheral blood. The genes are TRBV11-2 and TRBJ1-6; D ambiguous. CDR3 protein: CASSTERAAYNSPLHF. CDR3 DNA: TGTGCCAGCAGCACCGAACGCGCGGCCTATAATTCACCCCTCCACTTT.